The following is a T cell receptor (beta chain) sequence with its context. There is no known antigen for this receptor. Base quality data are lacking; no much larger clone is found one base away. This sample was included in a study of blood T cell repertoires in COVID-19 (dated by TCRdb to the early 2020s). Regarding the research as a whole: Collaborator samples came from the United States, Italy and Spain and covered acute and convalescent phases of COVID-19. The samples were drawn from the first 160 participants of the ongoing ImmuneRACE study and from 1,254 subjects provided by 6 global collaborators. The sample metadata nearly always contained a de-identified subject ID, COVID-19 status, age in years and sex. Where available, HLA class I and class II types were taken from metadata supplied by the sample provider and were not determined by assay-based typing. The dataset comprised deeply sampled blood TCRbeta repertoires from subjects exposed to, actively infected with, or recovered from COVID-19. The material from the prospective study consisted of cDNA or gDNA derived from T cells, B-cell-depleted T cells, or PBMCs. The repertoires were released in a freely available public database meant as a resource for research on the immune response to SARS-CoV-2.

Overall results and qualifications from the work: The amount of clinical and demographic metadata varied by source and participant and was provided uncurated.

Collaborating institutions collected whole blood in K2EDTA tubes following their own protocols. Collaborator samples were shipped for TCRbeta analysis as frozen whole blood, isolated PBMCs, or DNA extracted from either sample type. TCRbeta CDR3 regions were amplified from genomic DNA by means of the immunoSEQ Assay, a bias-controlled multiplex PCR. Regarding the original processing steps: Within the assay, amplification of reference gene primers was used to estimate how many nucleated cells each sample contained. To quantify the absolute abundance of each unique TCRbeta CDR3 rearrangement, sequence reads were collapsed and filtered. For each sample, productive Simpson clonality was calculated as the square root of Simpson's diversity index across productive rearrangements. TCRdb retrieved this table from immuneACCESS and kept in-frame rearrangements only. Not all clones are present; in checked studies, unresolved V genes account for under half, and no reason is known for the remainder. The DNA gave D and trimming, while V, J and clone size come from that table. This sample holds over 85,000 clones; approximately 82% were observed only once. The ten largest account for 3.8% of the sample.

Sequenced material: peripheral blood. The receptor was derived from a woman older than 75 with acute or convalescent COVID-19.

The DNA sequence is as follows: TGTGCCAGCCAGTTCCAGCAGGCTGAATCCGAGCAGTACTTC. Its translation reads: CASQFQQAESEQYF. The rearrangement joined TRBV2 to TRBJ2-7, with no reliable assignment of the D segment. A distance of 20 bases separates the germline ends of V and J, which lose 8 bases and 6 bases respectively. Via the germline V gene, CDR1 is SNHLY and CDR2 FYNNEI. The CDR3 holds 14 amino acids from the cysteine to the phenylalanine. The read is trimmed to its CDR3 DNA, 42 bases read in frame from base 1.